A single sample is the source of the 20 T cell receptor beta chains below, sequenced in a study of neurological immune-mediated disorders. TCRdb analysed the 5' RACE reads with MiXCR anew, one entry per CDR3 protein. The sample shows over 45,000 distinct CDR3 sequences, roughly 25% of them seen only once. Sequenced: PBMCs. The source is a woman in her 70s in good health.

In this sample, this clonotype turned up many times. The chain joins TRBV20-1 to TRBJ2-3, with 10 positions matching TRBD2. This CDR3 spans 16 amino acids. The germline gives CDR1 DFQATT, CDR2 SNEGSKA (reference sequence). The ends lost 1 base at V and 0 bases at J; junction bases unmatched: 4. CDR3 DNA sequence: TGCAGTGCTAGAGGGCAGCGGGAGGGGAGCACAGATACGCAGTATTTT. It encodes CSARGQREGSTDTQYF.

This clonotype was counted ten times or more. V gene TRBV20-1 combines with J gene TRBJ2-1; no clear D gene. The germline V gene encodes CDR1 DFQATT and CDR2 SNEGSKA (reference sequence). The CDR3 spans 15 residues. V was pared by 3 bases and J by 0 bases, with 12 bases between. CDR3 bases: TGCAGTGCTAGCTATCGGATGAGCTCCTACAATGAGCAGTTCTTC. Amino acids: CSASYRMSSYNEQFF.

The J gene is TRBJ2-3, the V gene TRBV20-1; 7 positions match TRBD1. V trimming: 3 bases; J trimming: 4 bases; junction bases outside the gene matches: 16. The CDR3 is 17 amino acids. Germline V CDR1 and CDR2: DFQATT, SNEGSKA (reference sequence). The CDR3, as DNA: TGCAGTGCTAGGCTCTCCCCCGACAGGGTCCTCGCAGATACGCAGTATTTT. Translating it yields CSARLSPDRVLADTQYF.

This clonotype was counted many times. The chain is built from TRBV6-4 and TRBJ2-1; tentatively, D is TRBD1 or TRBD2 (5 bases each). CDR3 length: 16 residues. V dropped 3 bases and J dropped 5 bases, with 17 bases sitting between them. Germline V lookup: CDR1 MRHNA, CDR2 SNTAGT. CDR3 protein: CASSEGVEGRNNEQFF. CDR3 in DNA: TGTGCCAGCAGTGAGGGTGTAGAGGGACGGAACAATGAGCAGTTCTTC.

This clonotype was counted ten times or more. The genes are TRBV5-1 and TRBJ1-1; D might be TRBD1 (6 bases). This CDR3 contains 16 residues. Trimming left V 4 bases short and J 4 bases short, with 20 bases between. The V gene's germline CDR1 is SGHRS and CDR2 YFSETQ. The chain's CDR3 is CASSTPGGGHSTEAFF. CDR3 nucleotide sequence: TGCGCCAGCAGCACACCTGGGGGGGGGCACAGCACTGAAGCTTTCTTT.

There are many counts of this clonotype. V usage is TRBV4-1 and J usage is TRBJ2-2; TRBD2 agrees at 12 bases. This CDR3 contains 17 residues. CDR1 is MGHRA, CDR2 YSYEKL, per germline. V lost 5 bases and J lost 5; bases outside the gene matches: 9. Here the CDR3 reads CASSRNTGTSGTGELFF. The CDR3 nucleotides are TGCGCCAGCAGCAGAAACACCGGGACTAGCGGGACCGGGGAGCTGTTTTTT.

This clonotype was seen at least ten times. This chain links TRBV5-1 with TRBJ1-3, with D perhaps matching TRBD1 (6 bases). The CDR3 has 14 amino acids. Germline CDR1 reads SGHRS; CDR2 reads YFSETQ. Trimming shortened V by 4 bases and J by 4 bases, and 12 bases separated the two germline ends. CDR3 DNA: TGCGCCAGCAGCCCGGACAGCTTCGGAAACACCATATATTTT. It is translated as CASSPDSFGNTIYF.

The chain recombines TRBV9 with TRBJ2-2; D perhaps matches TRBD2 (5 bases). Trimming took 5 bases from V and 2 from J, leaving 13 bases between them. The CDR3 sequence is 15 residues long. Germline loops: CDR1 SGDLS, CDR2 YYNGEE. The DNA of the CDR3 is TGTGCCAGCAGTGGGAGATCTGCCAACACCGGGGAGCTGTTTTTT. It specifies CASSGRSANTGELFF.

This clonotype came up many times. The rearrangement uses TRBV7-6 and TRBJ1-5, with a weak D call TRBD1 (6 bases). The length of the CDR3 is 13 residues. Per germline, CDR1 SGHVS and CDR2 FNYEAQ. Trimming removed 2 bases from V and 11 bases from J, with 13 bases in between. CDR3 region: CASSLSLGGSQHF. The CDR3 nucleotides are TGTGCCAGCAGCTTATCCTTGGGGGGCTCCCAGCATTTT.

This clonotype appeared many times. The rearrangement joins TRBV6-5 to TRBJ1-1; 8 nucleotides line up with TRBD1. Germline loops: CDR1 MNHEY, CDR2 SVGAGI. The CDR3 is 15 amino acids. The V and J ends lost 5 bases and 6 bases, in that order; junction bases with no gene match: 11. DNA for the CDR3: TGTGCCAGCAGTCACGACAGGGGATTAATTCCTGAAGCTTTCTTT. Encoded protein: CASSHDRGLIPEAFF.

At least ten counts were recorded for this clonotype. The chain employs TRBV7-2 and TRBJ2-1; D gene unclear. The V and J ends lost 3 bases and 0 bases respectively, with 9 bases between them. The CDR3 is made up of 15 amino acids. The germline gives CDR1 SGHTA, CDR2 FQGNSA. This chain's CDR3 is CASSFGGSSYNEQFF. The CDR3 nucleotides read TGTGCCAGCAGCTTCGGCGGTAGCTCCTACAATGAGCAGTTCTTC. The variable domain in full, with the rest retrieved from reference TRBV7-2 and TRBJ2-1, is GAGVSQSPSNKVTEKGKDVELRCDPISGHTALYWYRQSLGQGLEFLIYFQGNSAPDKSGLPSDRFSAERTGGSVSTLTIQRTQQEDSAVYLCASSFGGSSYNEQFFGPGTRLTVL.

This chain uses TRBV5-1 with TRBJ1-5; no reliable D call. Germline loops: CDR1 SGHRS, CDR2 YFSETQ. CDR3 length: 14 residues. Trimming shortened V by 0 bases and J by 13 bases, and 17 bases separated the two germline ends. The CDR3 reads CASSLGFGDRPQHF. The CDR3 nucleotides read TGCGCCAGCAGCTTGGGTTTCGGAGATCGGCCGCAGCATTTT.

The chain carries TRBV7-3 and TRBJ2-3; 8 nucleotides agree with TRBD2. Per the germline V gene, CDR1 is SGHTA and CDR2 is FQGTGA. V lost 2 bases to trimming and J lost 5 bases; unmatched junction nucleotides: 3. This CDR3 contains 14 residues. CDR3 amino acids: CASSLSSGGDTQYF. The CDR3 nucleotides are TGTGCCAGCAGCTTATCCAGCGGGGGAGATACGCAGTATTTT.

The V and J genes are TRBV10-3 and TRBJ1-2, with D possibly TRBD1 on 5 matching bases. In germline, CDR1 is ENHRY, CDR2 SYGVKD. This CDR3 is built from 11 residues. DNA of the CDR3: TGTAACATCGGTGGGGGCTATGGCTACACCTTC. The encoded protein is CNIGGGYGYTF.

This clonotype was detected ten times or more. This chain connects TRBV29-1 to TRBJ1-2; D not certain. The V gene's germline CDR1 is SQVTM and CDR2 ANQGSEA. The CDR3 has 12 amino acids. V lost 5 bases to trimming and J lost 4 bases, with 11 bases between them. CDR3 bases: TGCAGCGTTACAAACTCGTTCTATGGCTACACCTTC. It is translated as CSVTNSFYGYTF.

In this sample, this clonotype turned up many times. The V and J genes are TRBV6-6 and TRBJ2-3, with TRBD1 as a possible D gene (6 bases). Per the germline V gene, CDR1 is MNHNY and CDR2 is SVGAGI (reference sequence). The CDR3 is made up of 11 amino acids. Deletions cut 6 bases from V and 9 bases from J, with 10 bases between. CDR3 sequence (DNA): TGTGCCAGCAGAACAGGGTACACGCAGTATTTT. Protein sequence: CASRTGYTQYF.

There are many counts of this clonotype. This rearrangement joins TRBV20-1 to TRBJ2-7; D ambiguous. CDR3 length equals 10 residues. Germline-derived CDR1 and CDR2 are DFQATT and SNEGSKA (reference sequence). V was cut by 4 bases and J by 0 bases, with 1 base left in between. The chain's CDR3 is CSANSYEQYF. The DNA of the CDR3 is TGCAGTGCTAACTCCTACGAGCAGTACTTC.

In its sample, this clonotype was seen many times. The rearrangement uses TRBV29-1 and TRBJ2-1; a possible D gene is TRBD2 (7 bases). In germline, CDR1 is SQVTM, CDR2 ANQGSEA. With 0 bases removed from V and 2 bases from J, the gap between germline ends came to 20 bases. The CDR3 is 18 amino acids. The CDR3 sequence is CSVEDRGRGGLPYNEQFF. The CDR3 nucleotides read TGCAGCGTTGAAGACAGGGGCCGCGGGGGTTTACCCTACAATGAGCAGTTCTTC.

This clonotype has a single count. One base away lies a much larger clone, so this may be a sequencing read error. The chain carries TRBV20-1 and TRBJ2-7; 9 nucleotides align to TRBD2. Germline V gene lookup returns CDR1 DFQATT and CDR2 SNEGSKA (reference sequence). The CDR3 runs 13 residues. CDR3 DNA: TGCAGTTCTAGGGCTAGCGGGACCTACGAGCAGTACTTC. Translated: CSSRASGTYEQYF.

This clonotype was found many times. The V and J genes are TRBV6-4 and TRBJ2-1, with TRBD1 as a possible D gene (5 bases). CDR1 is MRHNA, CDR2 SNTAGT, per germline. Trimming cost V 0 bases and J 5 bases, with 11 bases left between them. The CDR3 is 15 amino acids. In DNA form, the CDR3 reads TGTGCCAGCAGTGACTCGGGGCAGGGTAACAATGAGCAGTTCTTC. Translating it yields CASSDSGQGNNEQFF.